Shown below are 9 T cell receptor beta chains from a single sample sequenced in a study of monozygotic twins with inflammatory bowel disease. One entry per CDR3 protein, without DNA, is what TCRdb gives after re-calling the 5' RACE reads. This sample's clone table lists around 400,000 distinct CDR3 sequences. Sequenced: blood. These receptors were obtained from a human donor with ulcerative colitis or Crohn's disease, or a healthy co-twin of an affected twin (not recorded which).

The chain carries TRBV9 and TRBJ2-7; lacking DNA, the TRBD1 call made by TCRdb goes unchecked. This CDR3 is built from 14 residues. CDR1 is SGDLS, CDR2 YYNGEE, per germline. This chain's CDR3 is CASSPTGTPYEQYF.

The chain carries TRBV20-1 and TRBJ1-6; TCRdb lists TRBD1, though no DNA is available to test this call. Germline V lookup: CDR1 DFQATT, CDR2 SNEGSKA (reference sequence). This CDR3 comprises 13 residues. The CDR3 loop reads CSARGGGNSPLHF.

The chain is built from TRBV29-1 and TRBJ2-2; TCRdb gives TRBD1 as the D gene, but with no DNA this cannot be confirmed. The germline V gene encodes CDR1 SQVTM and CDR2 ANQGSEA. CDR3 length equals 13 residues. CDR3 sequence: CSAPETNTGELFF.

CDR3 loop: CASAAREPQHF. The rearrangement links TRBV6-2 or TRBV6-3 to TRBJ1-5; TCRdb indicates TRBD1, and absent DNA this call remains unverified. The CDR3 extends over 11 amino acids. In germline, CDR1 is MNHEY, CDR2 SVGEGT.

This chain links TRBV7-3 with TRBJ2-6; TCRdb reports TRBD1, a call that lacks DNA to check it against. CDR1 is SGHTA and CDR2 is FQGTGA in the germline V gene. This CDR3 has 15 residues. The CDR3 sequence is CASSRTGSGANVLTF.

This chain connects TRBV7-7 to TRBJ2-2. The CDR3 has 15 residues. CDR1 is SSHAT, CDR2 FNYEAQ, per germline (reference sequence). The CDR3 is CASSPSGGNTGELFF.

The V call is TRBV12-3 or TRBV12-4, the J call TRBJ2-2; the TCRdb call, TRBD1, lacks DNA for checking. The CDR3 length is 17 residues. Here the CDR3 reads CASSTAGTGGFGGELFF.

The chain employs TRBV2 and TRBJ2-7; with no DNA, the TCRdb D assignment of TRBD1 cannot be verified. Germline-derived CDR1 and CDR2 are SNHLY and FYNNEI. The CDR3 totals 15 residues. The CDR3 loop reads CASTWDRGDSYEQYF.

The chain carries TRBV25-1 and TRBJ2-2; as DNA is missing, the TRBD1 call by TCRdb cannot be tested. This CDR3 is 13 amino acids long. The germline gives CDR1 MGHDK, CDR2 SYGVNS. The CDR3 spells CASVDRYTGELFF.